These 32 T cell receptor beta chains were all obtained from the same sample, sequenced in a study of cytomegalovirus exposure and HLA in healthy donors. The PCR used 60 Vbeta and 13 Jbeta primers. Profiled with immunoSEQ multiplex PCR; TCRdb holds only in-frame clones, not every one. Of 150,000 to 200,000 clones listed, about nine tenths are singletons. The sequenced material came from PBMCs. The receptors originated from a boy between 2 and 10 years old in good health and CMV-seronegative.

The genes are TRBV28 and TRBJ2-5; tentative D call: TRBD1 (6 bases). The V and J ends lost 7 bases and 2 bases respectively, with 14 bases between them. Germline-derived CDR1 and CDR2 are MDHEN and SYDVKM. The CDR3 loop spans 14 amino acids. For the CDR3, the DNA is TGTGCCAGCATATCAGATCAGGGGCAAGAGACCCAGTACTTC. This sequence encodes CASISDQGQETQYF.

The rearrangement links TRBV28 to TRBJ1-2; 8 bases line up with TRBD1. After removal of 5 bases from V and 4 bases from J, the junction contained 12 bases not matched to a gene. CDR3 length: 16 residues. From germline, CDR1 is MDHEN and CDR2 SYDVKM. The CDR3 sequence: CASSHYPDRAGYGYTF. The CDR3, as DNA: TGTGCCAGCAGTCACTACCCGGACAGGGCCGGCTATGGCTACACCTTC.

The gene calls are TRBV27 and TRBJ2-1; D possibly corresponds to TRBD2 (6 bases). V lost 5 bases to trimming and J lost 0 bases, with 14 bases between them. Per germline, CDR1 MNHEY and CDR2 SMNVEV (reference sequence). The CDR3 is 16 residues long. CDR3 region: CASSPVRGSSYNEQFF. CDR3 DNA: TGTGCCAGCAGTCCCGTGCGGGGCTCCTCCTACAATGAGCAGTTCTTC.

The chain recombines TRBV30 with TRBJ1-2, with D unresolved. V was clipped by 0 bases and J by 0 bases, with 8 bases between them. Germline CDR1 reads GTSNPN; CDR2 reads SVGIG (reference sequence). The CDR3 contains 14 residues. This chain's CDR3 is CAWSVIVSNYGYTF. In DNA form, the CDR3 reads TGTGCCTGGAGTGTAATAGTATCTAACTATGGCTACACCTTC. Complete variable domain (other parts from reference TRBV30 and TRBJ1-2): SQTIHQWPATLVQPVGSPLSLECTVEGTSNPNLYWYRQAAGRGLQLLFYSVGIGQISSEVPQNLSASRPQDRQFILSSKKLLLSDSGFYLCAWSVIVSNYGYTFGSGTRLTVV.

The chain uses TRBV2 and TRBJ2-7; no definite D call. The CDR3 sequence is 17 residues long. The V end lost 10 bases, the J end lost 2 bases, and 27 bases lay between the germline ends. CDR1 SNHLY and CDR2 FYNNEI come from the germline V gene. Written as DNA, the CDR3 is TGTGCCACCGTAAAGACCCGACAAGGTAGGCTTACCTACGAGCAGTACTTC. This gives the protein CATVKTRQGRLTYEQYF.

This clone was counted a few times. This rearrangement joins TRBV19 to TRBJ1-4; 9 bases fit TRBD1. Germline V lookup: CDR1 LNHDA, CDR2 SQIVND (reference sequence). The CDR3 has 14 residues. V shed 6 bases and J 4 bases; nucleotides not matched to a gene: 3. The CDR3 DNA reads TGTGCCAGTAGAAAGGGACAGGGTAATGAAAAACTGTTTTTT. Its protein is CASRKGQGNEKLFF.

The CDR3 sequence: CASSVASGGAFPYNEQFF. CDR3 nucleotide sequence: TGTGCCAGCAGCGTTGCTAGCGGGGGGGCTTTCCCCTACAATGAGCAGTTCTTC. The chain recombines TRBV9 with TRBJ2-1, with 12 bases identical to TRBD2. V lost 2 bases, J lost 2 bases, and 8 bases stayed unmatched. CDR1 and CDR2 (germline): SGDLS, YYNGEE. CDR3 length: 18 amino acids.

This clone was recorded only once. V gene TRBV6-1 combines with J gene TRBJ1-5; D call uncertain. CDR3 length equals 13 residues. The germline CDR1 and CDR2 sequences are MNHNS and SASEGT. Trimming stripped 2 bases from V and 6 bases from J, with 8 bases between. The CDR3 protein is CASSEWSGQPQHF. CDR3 nucleotides: TGTGCCAGCAGTGAATGGTCCGGTCAGCCCCAGCATTTT.

This chain links TRBV23-1 with TRBJ1-5; tentative D call: TRBD1 (6 bases). TRBV23-1 is an open reading frame whose function is uncertain. The CDR3 sequence is 17 residues long. The ends were cut back, 5 bases at V and 7 bases at J, with 24 bases in the middle. The CDR3 loop reads CASSGKQGVGARQPQHF. DNA of the CDR3: TGCGCCAGCAGTGGAAAACAGGGAGTTGGTGCGCGACAGCCCCAGCATTTT.

The chain has TRBV10-3 and TRBJ2-3; 11 bases map to TRBD2. From germline, CDR1 is ENHRY and CDR2 SYGVKD. The CDR3 is made up of 14 amino acids. V shed 5 bases, J shed 6 bases, and the junction held 4 bases outside the gene matches. CDR3 DNA sequence: TGTGCCATCAGTCGGGGACTAGCGGTGGATACGCAGTATTTT. This encodes CAISRGLAVDTQYF.

This clone was picked up one time. The chain joins TRBV28 to TRBJ2-3; D possibly corresponds to TRBD1 (6 bases). The V end lost 6 bases, the J end lost 4 bases, and 8 bases lay between the germline ends. CDR1 and CDR2 (germline): MDHEN, SYDVKM. This CDR3 is built from 12 residues. This CDR3 reads CASRSGADTQYF. Written as DNA, the CDR3 is TGTGCCAGCAGATCAGGGGCAGATACGCAGTATTTT.

V usage is TRBV30 and J usage is TRBJ1-5, with D possibly being TRBD1 (5 bases). V lost 3 bases and J lost 4, with 16 bases in between. The CDR3 contains 15 residues. Germline V gene lookup returns CDR1 GTSNPN and CDR2 SVGIG (reference sequence). The CDR3 loop reads CAWSPRGGRNQPQHF. The CDR3 region has the DNA TGTGCCTGGAGCCCTCGGGGGGGGAGGAATCAGCCCCAGCATTTT. Using reference TRBV30 and TRBJ1-5 for the parts outside the CDR3, the full variable domain is SQTIHQWPATLVQPVGSPLSLECTVEGTSNPNLYWYRQAAGRGLQLLFYSVGIGQISSEVPQNLSASRPQDRQFILSSKKLLLSDSGFYLCAWSPRGGRNQPQHFGDGTRLSIL.

The CDR3 region is CASSPESSTDTQYF. In DNA form, the CDR3 reads TGCGCCAGCAGCCCGGAGTCAAGCACAGATACGCAGTATTTT. The V call is TRBV5-1, the J call TRBJ2-3; D call uncertain. Germline values: CDR1 SGHRS, CDR2 YFSETQ. CDR3 length: 14 amino acids. V lost 4 bases and J lost 0, with 9 bases in between.

The rearrangement joins TRBV5-6 to TRBJ2-2; the match to TRBD2 covers 9 bases. The CDR3 length is 16 residues. Germline V gene data show CDR1 as SGHDT and CDR2 as YYEEEE. Unmatched junction bases numbered 8, after V lost 4 bases and J lost 4 bases. CDR3 DNA sequence: TGTGCCAGCAGCGGGCCTAGCGGGGAGTCCACCGGGGAGCTGTTTTTT. Its translation is CASSGPSGESTGELFF.

In the case of this clone: Compared with germline, one end of the junction differs, possibly owing to a read error. The chain carries TRBV7-9 and TRBJ2-1, with TRBD1 as a possible D gene (5 bases). CDR3 length equals 12 residues. The germline CDR1 and CDR2 sequences are SEHNR and FQNEAQ (reference sequence). The CDR3 protein is CSSKGPHNEQFF. The CDR3 DNA reads TGTTCCAGCAAGGGGCCGCACAATGAGCAGTTCTTC.

J is TRBJ1-5 and V is TRBV5-1; D call uncertain. There are 14 residues in the CDR3. The germline V and J ends were trimmed by 3 bases and 2 bases, with 9 bases remaining between them. The germline V gene has CDR1 SGHRS and CDR2 YFSETQ. The CDR3 DNA reads as TGCGCCAGCAGCTCTGGGAGGGGCAATCAGCCCCAGCATTTT. Translation gives CASSSGRGNQPQHF.

The chain recombines TRBV5-6 with TRBJ2-5; D is unclear. Germline CDR1 and CDR2: SGHDT and YYEEEE. V was cut by 2 bases and J by 4 bases, with 6 bases left in between. The CDR3 sequence is 12 residues long. In DNA form, the CDR3 reads TGTGCCAGCAGCTTTATCGGAGAGACCCAGTACTTC. It is translated as CASSFIGETQYF.

The chain uses TRBV6-6 and TRBJ2-4; unclear D gene. Germline-derived CDR1 and CDR2 are MNHNY and SVGAGI (reference sequence). Trimming took off 4 bases at V and 1 base at J, with 14 bases between the two ends. The length of the CDR3 is 16 residues. In DNA form, the CDR3 reads TGTGCCAGCAGTTGGTCAACGTCCCGGGCCAAAAACATTCAGTACTTC. Amino acid sequence: CASSWSTSRAKNIQYF.

This clone came up a few times. The V call is TRBV6-5, the J call TRBJ1-1; no definite D call. The germline gives CDR1 MNHEY, CDR2 SVGAGI. The V gene lost 8 bases and the J gene lost 5 bases, with 9 bases spanning the gap. CDR3 length: 11 amino acids. The CDR3 is CASGRLTEAFF. For the CDR3, the DNA is TGTGCCAGCGGTAGACTAACTGAAGCTTTCTTT.

This chain joins TRBV19 and TRBJ1-1; 7 nucleotides agree with TRBD1. The CDR3 has 15 amino acids. CDR1 and CDR2 from the germline V gene are LNHDA and SQIVND (reference sequence). Trimming removed 3 bases from V and 8 bases from J; junction bases left unmatched: 12. The CDR3 reads CASSISRQGPPEAFF. In nucleotides, the CDR3 is TGTGCCAGTAGTATCTCCCGACAGGGCCCACCCGAAGCTTTCTTT.

V usage is TRBV18 and J usage is TRBJ2-7, with D uncertain. Germline V gene sequence: CDR1 KGHSH, CDR2 LQKENI. The CDR3 is made up of 14 amino acids. The V and J ends lost 4 bases and 5 bases respectively, with 15 bases between them. CDR3 sequence reads: CASSLPLSVDEQYF. The CDR3 DNA is TGTGCCAGCTCACTTCCGTTGAGTGTGGACGAGCAGTACTTC.

About this clone itself: A junction end diverges from the germline sequence, so it may reflect a read error. V and J are TRBV7-9 and TRBJ1-2; TRBD1 agrees at 9 bases. Germline CDR1 and CDR2: SEHNR and FQNEAQ (reference sequence). The CDR3 runs 15 residues. CDR3 nucleotides: TGTTCCAGCAGCGCAGCCGGACAGGGGAACTATGGCTACACCTTC. Its protein is CSSSAAGQGNYGYTF.

The chain couples TRBV5-1 to TRBJ2-1, with 7 bases fitting TRBD2. Trimming removed 2 bases from V and 7 bases from J; junction bases left unmatched: 9. The CDR3 has 15 amino acids. The V gene's germline CDR1 is SGHRS and CDR2 YFSETQ. The CDR3 bases are TGCGCCAGCAGCTTTCCGGGGCAAGCGGGAAATGAGCAGTTCTTC. It yields the protein CASSFPGQAGNEQFF.

The chain uses TRBV2 and TRBJ2-1, with 13 bases aligning to TRBD2. V was clipped by 6 bases and J by 10 bases; unmatched bases: 3. The CDR3 length is 13 residues. Germline lookup yields CDR1 SNHLY and CDR2 FYNNEI. CDR3 coding DNA: TGTGCCAGCAGCCTGGGACTAGCGGGGGAGCAGTTCTTC. This encodes CASSLGLAGEQFF.

This chain uses TRBV19 with TRBJ2-1; 8 bases are a match to TRBD1. V lost 6 bases, J lost 0 bases, and 4 bases stayed unmatched. This CDR3 is 15 amino acids long. Germline lookup yields CDR1 LNHDA and CDR2 SQIVND (reference sequence). The CDR3 sequence is CASRTGASSYNEQFF. The CDR3 DNA is TGTGCCAGTAGGACAGGGGCGAGCTCCTACAATGAGCAGTTCTTC.

The chain has TRBV27 and TRBJ2-5, with TRBD1 matching over 10 bases. CDR3 length: 17 amino acids. Germline-derived CDR1 and CDR2 are MNHEY and SMNVEV (reference sequence). Germline trimming cut 5 bases from V and 5 bases from J; bases unmatched to any gene: 14. The DNA for the CDR3 is TGTGCCAGCAGTCGGGGACAGGGGACAACCCTGGGGGAGACCCAGTACTTC. Protein: CASSRGQGTTLGETQYF.

This chain joins TRBV25-1 and TRBJ1-4; perhaps TRBD1 as D (6 bases). This CDR3 contains 14 residues. V lost 8 bases to trimming and J lost 7 bases, with 17 bases between them. Germline V gene data show CDR1 as MGHDK and CDR2 as SYGVNS. The CDR3 sequence: CASGFMTGGEKLFF. In DNA form, the CDR3 reads TGTGCCAGCGGATTCATGACAGGTGGTGAAAAACTGTTTTTT.

The CDR3 reads CASSVGGASGGTQQFF. CDR3 nucleotide sequence: TGTGCCAGCAGCGTAGGCGGGGCTAGCGGGGGTACCCAGCAGTTCTTC. The J gene is TRBJ2-1, the V gene TRBV9; 10 nucleotides match TRBD2. The germline CDR1 and CDR2 sequences are SGDLS and YYNGEE. Trimming cost V 0 bases and J 11 bases; bases outside gene matches: 11. The CDR3 runs 16 residues. The full variable domain, its missing parts supplied by reference TRBV9 and TRBJ2-1, is DSGVTQTPKHLITATGQRVTLRCSPRSGDLSVYWYQQSLDQGLQFLIQYYNGEERAKGNILERFSAQQFPDLHSELNLSSLELGDSALYFCASSVGGASGGTQQFFGPGTRLTVL.

V is TRBV2 and J is TRBJ2-5, with D maybe TRBD1 (6 bases). The CDR3 runs 13 residues. Trimming removed 8 bases from V and 3 bases from J, with 13 bases in between. Germline values: CDR1 SNHLY, CDR2 FYNNEI. Here the CDR3 reads CASSEAGEETQYF. CDR3 DNA: TGTGCCAGCTCCGAGGCAGGGGAAGAGACCCAGTACTTC.

This clone has more than one count but fewer than ten. The rearrangement links TRBV6-4 to TRBJ1-6; D is unclear. The germline V gene has CDR1 MRHNA and CDR2 SNTAGT. This CDR3 contains 14 residues. V lost 3 bases to trimming and J lost 3 bases, with 6 bases between them. The CDR3 sequence: CASSERYYNSPLHF. The CDR3 DNA reads TGTGCCAGCAGTGAACGGTACTATAATTCACCCCTCCACTTT.

The rearrangement joins TRBV11-2 to TRBJ2-2; the D is unclear. Germline V lookup: CDR1 SGHAT, CDR2 FQNNGV. The length of the CDR3 is 14 residues. The V and J ends lost 3 bases and 1 base respectively, with 6 bases between them. CDR3 DNA: TGTGCCAGCAGCTTGCTAATGAACACCGGGGAGCTGTTTTTT. The encoded protein is CASSLLMNTGELFF.

This clone was counted between two and nine times. The chain joins TRBV7-2 to TRBJ1-1; D is unclear. The CDR3 spans 11 residues. Deletions cut 2 bases from V and 7 bases from J, with 5 bases between. The germline V gene encodes CDR1 SGHTA and CDR2 FQGNSA. CDR3 DNA sequence: TGTGCCAGCAGCTTAACAGTTGAAGCTTTCTTT. Amino acid sequence: CASSLTVEAFF.